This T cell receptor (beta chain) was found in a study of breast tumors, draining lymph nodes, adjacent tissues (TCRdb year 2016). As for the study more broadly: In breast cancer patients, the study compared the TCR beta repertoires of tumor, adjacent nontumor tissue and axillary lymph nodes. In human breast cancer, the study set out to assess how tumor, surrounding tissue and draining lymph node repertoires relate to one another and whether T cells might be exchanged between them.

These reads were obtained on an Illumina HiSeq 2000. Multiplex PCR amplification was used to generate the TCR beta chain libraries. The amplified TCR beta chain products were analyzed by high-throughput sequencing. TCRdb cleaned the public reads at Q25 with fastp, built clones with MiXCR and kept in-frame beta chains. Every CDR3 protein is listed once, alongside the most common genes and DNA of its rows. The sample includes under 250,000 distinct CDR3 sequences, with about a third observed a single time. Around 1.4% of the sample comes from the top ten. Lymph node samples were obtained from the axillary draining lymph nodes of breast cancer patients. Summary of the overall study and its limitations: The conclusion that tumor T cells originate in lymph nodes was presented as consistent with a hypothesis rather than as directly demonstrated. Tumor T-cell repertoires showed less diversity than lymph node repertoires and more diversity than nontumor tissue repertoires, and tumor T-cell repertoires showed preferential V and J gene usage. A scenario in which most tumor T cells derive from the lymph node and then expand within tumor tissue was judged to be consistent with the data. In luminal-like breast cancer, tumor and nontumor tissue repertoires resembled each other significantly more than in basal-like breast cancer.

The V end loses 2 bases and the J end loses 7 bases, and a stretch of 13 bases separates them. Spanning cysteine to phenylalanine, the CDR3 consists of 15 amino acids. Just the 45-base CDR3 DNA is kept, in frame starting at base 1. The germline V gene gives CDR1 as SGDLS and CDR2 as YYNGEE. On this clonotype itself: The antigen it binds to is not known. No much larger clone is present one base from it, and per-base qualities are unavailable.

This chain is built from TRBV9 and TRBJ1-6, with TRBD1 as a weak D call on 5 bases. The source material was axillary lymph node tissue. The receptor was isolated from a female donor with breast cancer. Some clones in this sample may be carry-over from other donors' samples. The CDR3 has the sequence CASSVGGVMNSPLHF. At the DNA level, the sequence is TGTGCCAGCAGCGTCGGGGGGGTGATGAATTCACCCCTCCACTTT.